The 29 T cell receptor beta chains listed next were all sequenced from one sample in a study of read filtering for tumor transcriptome and immune sequencing. Molecular barcoded adaptors covering alpha/delta and beta/gamma chains were used on roughly 400 ng RNA. TCRdb reanalysed the reads using MiXCR and keeps one entry per CDR3 protein. The table lists around 48,000 distinct CDR3 sequences, roughly 20% of them singletons, with 15% in the top ten. The sequenced material came from a population of CD138-negative cells sorted from bone marrow. These receptors came from a donor over 35 with multiple myeloma.

This clonotype was seen only a few times. The V gene is TRBV7-6, the J gene TRBJ2-7; 15 nucleotides align to TRBD2. Germline V gene data show CDR1 as SGHVS and CDR2 as FNYEAQ. The CDR3 is 16 residues long. Trimming at V came to 4 bases and at J to 7 bases, leaving 8 bases not matched to a gene. CDR3 nucleotides: TGTGCCAGCAGCTATCTTCCGGGACTAGCGGGAGGAGAGCAGTACTTC. It yields the protein CASSYLPGLAGGEQYF.

This clonotype has at least ten counts. The J gene is TRBJ2-2, the V gene TRBV18, with D maybe TRBD2 (6 bases). Trimming took 5 bases from V and 6 from J, leaving 16 bases between them. CDR3 size: 15 residues. Germline V lookup: CDR1 KGHSH, CDR2 LQKENI. The CDR3, as DNA: TGTGCCAGCTCATCTACGCCTAGCGAAGCCGGGGAGCTGTTTTTT. Its protein product is CASSSTPSEAGELFF.

This clonotype was counted at least ten times. The CDR3 DNA sequence: TGTGCCAGCTCACCTGGTATGCAGACGAACACTGAAGCTTTCTTT. This gives the protein CASSPGMQTNTEAFF. The J gene is TRBJ1-1, the V gene TRBV18; no reliable D call. Germline lookup yields CDR1 KGHSH and CDR2 LQKENI. Trimming shortened V by 3 bases and J by 1 base, and 12 bases separated the two germline ends. The CDR3 is 15 residues long.

The sample holds many counts of this clonotype. The chain links TRBV29-1 to TRBJ1-1; D not certain. V lost 7 bases to trimming and J lost 6 bases, with 12 bases between them. Germline V gene lookup returns CDR1 SQVTM and CDR2 ANQGSEA. The CDR3 is 11 residues long. The CDR3 DNA reads TGCAGCGCGAGAGCGGAATCTGAAGCTTTCTTT. Amino acids: CSARAESEAFF.

This clonotype has at least ten counts. The gene calls are TRBV12-3 or TRBV12-4 and TRBJ1-5, with a tentative D call TRBD1 (6 bases). This CDR3 is 14 amino acids long. V was shortened by 5 bases and J by 7 bases, with 15 bases between the two germline ends. CDR3 sequence: CASSQLRGLQPQHF. Here the CDR3 DNA reads TGTGCCAGCAGTCAACTCAGGGGATTGCAGCCCCAGCATTTT.

This clonotype was observed many times. The CDR3 bases are TGCGCCAGCAGCCTGACAGGGACCTTATCCACTGAAGCTTTCTTT. The encoded protein is CASSLTGTLSTEAFF. This chain uses TRBV5-1 with TRBJ1-1, with 7 bases identical to TRBD1. This CDR3 region has 15 residues. Trimming at V came to 4 bases and at J to 4 bases, leaving 10 bases not matched to a gene. Germline V gene lookup returns CDR1 SGHRS and CDR2 YFSETQ.

The sample holds one count of this clonotype. A read error may explain this, as a much larger clone is one base away. The V gene is TRBV7-9, the J gene TRBJ1-5; D may be TRBD1 (6 bases). Trimming removed 5 bases from V and 0 bases from J, with 11 bases in between. Germline CDR1 and CDR2: SEHNR and FQNEAQ (reference sequence). The CDR3 totals 15 residues. CDR3 protein: CASSPGDNSNQPQHF. CDR3 DNA: TGTGCCAGCAGCCCCGGGGACAATAGCAATCAGCCCCAGCATTTT. The full variable domain, its missing parts supplied by reference TRBV7-9 and TRBJ1-5, is DTGVSQNPRHKITKRGQNVTFRCDPISEHNRLYWYRQTLGQGPEFLTYFQNEAQLEKSRLLSDRFSAERPKGSFSTLEIQRTEQGDSAMYLCASSPGDNSNQPQHFGDGTRLSIL.

This clonotype was seen repeatedly, ten times or more. V gene TRBV18 combines with J gene TRBJ1-1; D not resolved. There are 17 residues in the CDR3. Per the germline V gene, CDR1 is KGHSH and CDR2 is LQKENI. V was clipped by 6 bases and J by 0 bases, with 20 bases between them. As DNA, the CDR3 is TGTGCCAGCTCGCCTACCGGAGGAGGAAGCTTGAACACTGAAGCTTTCTTT. This encodes CASSPTGGGSLNTEAFF.

This clonotype was counted many times. The rearrangement links TRBV4-2 to TRBJ1-1, with TRBD1 as a possible D gene (6 bases). Per germline, CDR1 LGHNA and CDR2 YNFKEQ. The CDR3 runs to 17 residues. V dropped 5 bases and J dropped 1 base, with 20 bases sitting between them. The CDR3 spells CASSSAGFGRGNTEAFF. CDR3 in DNA: TGTGCCAGCAGCTCAGCAGGATTCGGCAGGGGGAACACTGAAGCTTTCTTT.

The V gene is TRBV5-1, the J gene TRBJ1-2; TRBD1 matches at 7 bases. Germline V CDR1 and CDR2: SGHRS, YFSETQ. After removal of 5 bases from V and 2 bases from J, the junction contained 6 bases not matched to a gene. The CDR3 runs to 14 residues. The CDR3 protein is CASSPGGSNYGYTF. In nucleotides, the CDR3 is TGCGCCAGCAGTCCAGGGGGGTCCAACTATGGCTACACCTTC.

This clonotype has ten or more counts. The V gene is TRBV5-1, the J gene TRBJ2-5; D unclear. CDR1 is SGHRS and CDR2 is YFSETQ in the germline V gene. V was cut by 0 bases and J by 2 bases, with 14 bases left in between. CDR3 size: 16 residues. CDR3: CASSLAVYRSQETQYF. CDR3 bases: TGCGCCAGCAGCTTGGCGGTGTACAGATCTCAAGAGACCCAGTACTTC.

Comment on this clonotype: A much larger clone sits a single nucleotide away, making a read error possible. V gene TRBV7-9 combines with J gene TRBJ2-7; D possibly matches TRBD1 or TRBD2 (5 bases each). The CDR3 length is 14 residues. Germline values: CDR1 SEHNR, CDR2 FQNEAQ (reference sequence). Here the CDR3 DNA reads TGTGCCACCAGCCCCGGCGGGCCAGGGTCCGAGCAGTACTTC. Amino acid sequence: CATSPGGPGSEQYF.

This clonotype came up many times. V and J are TRBV6-6 and TRBJ1-1, with 8 bases aligning to TRBD1. The CDR3 extends over 14 amino acids. Germline V gene lookup returns CDR1 MNHNY and CDR2 SVGAGI (reference sequence). The trim removed 7 bases at V and 5 bases at J, leaving 9 bases unmatched. This CDR3 reads CASMRTGLQTEAFF. The DNA for the CDR3 is TGTGCCAGCATGAGGACAGGGCTTCAGACTGAAGCTTTCTTT.

Concerning this clonotype itself: At one boundary the junction diverges from the germline segment, which might be a read error. The genes are TRBV19 and TRBJ2-3, with 11 bases aligning to TRBD1. Germline V CDR1 and CDR2: LNHDA, SQIVND (reference sequence). The CDR3 runs 15 residues. This chain's CDR3 is CASSTRTGGTDTQYF. The CDR3 DNA reads as TGTGCCAGTAGTACCCGGACAGGGGGCACAGATACACAGTATTTC.

As to this clonotype: Germline and junction disagree at one end, which may indicate a read error. This chain joins TRBV20-1 and TRBJ2-7; D possibly matches TRBD1 or TRBD2 (6 bases each). Looked up from germline, CDR1 is DFQATT and CDR2 is SNEGSKA (reference sequence). This CDR3 has 14 amino acids. The CDR3 loop reads CSAPKGGISHEQNF. The CDR3 DNA reads TGCAGTGCTCCAAAGGGGGGTATCTCCCACGAGCAGAACTTC.

The rearrangement joins TRBV7-9 to TRBJ1-3; weak D call: TRBD1 (5 bases). Trimming took off 5 bases at V and 0 bases at J, with 14 bases between the two ends. Germline V lookup: CDR1 SEHNR, CDR2 FQNEAQ (reference sequence). The CDR3 extends over 16 amino acids. CDR3 residues: CASSPGPGPSGNTIYF. Here the CDR3 DNA reads TGTGCCAGCAGCCCCGGCCCGGGACCCTCTGGAAACACCATATATTTT.

The chain is built from TRBV25-1 and TRBJ2-1; D perhaps matches TRBD2 (5 bases). Germline V gene lookup returns CDR1 MGHDK and CDR2 SYGVNS. This CDR3 region has 13 residues. V lost 5 bases, J lost 8 bases, and 13 bases lay in between. The CDR3 spells CASSSEGIDEQFF. In nucleotides, the CDR3 is TGTGCCAGCAGTTCAGAGGGTATCGATGAGCAGTTCTTC.

Many counts were recorded for this clonotype. The CDR3 DNA follows: TGTGCCAGCAGCACGGGACTTCCGGCCGAGTTCTTC. Its translation is CASSTGLPAEFF. J is TRBJ2-1 and V is TRBV2; a weak D match, TRBD2 (6 bases). CDR3 length equals 12 residues. Germline lookup yields CDR1 SNHLY and CDR2 FYNNEI. Deletions cut 6 bases from V and 14 bases from J, with 17 bases between.

This clonotype has a count of ten or more. This rearrangement joins TRBV10-2 to TRBJ2-7; D possibly corresponds to TRBD2 (6 bases). The CDR3 loop spans 16 amino acids. Germline values: CDR1 WSHSY, CDR2 SAAADI. V dropped 6 bases and J dropped 0 bases, with 18 bases sitting between them. CDR3 amino acids: CASSDLKAGLSYEQYF. CDR3 nucleotides: TGCGCCAGCAGCGACCTCAAAGCGGGTCTCTCCTACGAGCAGTACTTC.

With respect to this clonotype: One end of the junction is discordant with germline, which a read error may explain. Here the CDR3 DNA reads TGCGGCGTTGAGGGCGCACAAGCTTTCTTT. This gives the protein CGVEGAQAFF. The rearrangement links TRBV29-1 to TRBJ1-1, with no clear D. Germline CDR1 and CDR2: SQVTM and ANQGSEA. The CDR3 loop spans 10 amino acids. Full variable domain (missing parts from reference TRBV29-1 and TRBJ1-1): SAVISQKPSRDICQRGTSLTIQCQVDSQVTMMFWYRQQPGQSLTLIATANQGSEATYESGFVIDKFPISRPNLTFSTLTVSNMSPEDSSIYLCGVEGAQAFFGQGTRLTVV.

This clonotype was recorded many times. The chain has TRBV20-1 and TRBJ1-5; weak D call: TRBD1 (5 bases). Germline V lookup: CDR1 DFQATT, CDR2 SNEGSKA (reference sequence). V shed 3 bases and J shed 2 bases, with 14 bases lying between them. The CDR3 loop spans 15 amino acids. This CDR3 is CSASHEQGGNQPQHF. The CDR3 region has the DNA TGCAGTGCTAGTCATGAGCAGGGTGGCAATCAGCCCCAGCATTTT.

In its sample, this clonotype was seen a few times. The chain couples TRBV6-5 to TRBJ1-5, with D unclear. The V end lost 0 bases, the J end lost 7 bases, and 10 bases lay between the germline ends. There are 14 residues in the CDR3. CDR1 MNHEY and CDR2 SVGAGI come from the germline V gene. The CDR3 loop is CASSYSSVGQPQHF. The DNA of the CDR3 is TGTGCCAGCAGTTACTCCAGCGTAGGACAGCCCCAGCATTTT.

This clonotype was recorded at least ten times. V usage is TRBV5-5 and J usage is TRBJ1-2; D is uncertain. The CDR3 extends over 15 amino acids. V gave up 4 bases and J gave up 4 bases, with 17 bases separating them. CDR1 and CDR2 from the germline V gene are SGHKS and YYEKEE (reference sequence). The CDR3 sequence: CASSAADYQSYGYTF. DNA of the CDR3: TGTGCCAGCAGCGCGGCGGATTACCAGAGCTATGGCTACACCTTC.

This clonotype has ten or more counts. The chain uses TRBV29-1 and TRBJ2-3; D not resolved. Trimming shortened V by 6 bases and J by 6 bases, and 10 bases separated the two germline ends. In germline, CDR1 is SQVTM, CDR2 ANQGSEA. This CDR3 comprises 11 residues. The CDR3 DNA reads TGCAGCGTAGATAGAGTGGATACGCAGTATTTT. Its protein product is CSVDRVDTQYF.

In this sample, this clonotype turned up many times. The J gene is TRBJ2-1, the V gene TRBV20-1; tentative D call: TRBD2 (6 bases). CDR1 and CDR2 from the germline V gene are DFQATT and SNEGSKA (reference sequence). The CDR3 has 15 residues. Deletions cut 6 bases from V and 7 bases from J, with 22 bases between. The CDR3 region has the DNA TGCAGTGCCCCCGGGCCGGGACTGGGGTTTAATGAGCAGTTCTTC. It specifies CSAPGPGLGFNEQFF.

The chain is built from TRBV20-1 and TRBJ1-1; D is unclear. Germline V gene sequence: CDR1 DFQATT, CDR2 SNEGSKA (reference sequence). The V and J ends lost 6 bases and 0 bases respectively, with 14 bases between them. The CDR3 is made up of 14 amino acids. CDR3 nucleotide sequence: TGCAGTGCCCAGAGGGCCCCCATGAACACTGAAGCTTTCTTT. The encoded protein is CSAQRAPMNTEAFF.

This clonotype occurred many times. The chain carries TRBV9 and TRBJ1-1, with D possibly matching TRBD1 (6 bases). The CDR3 totals 14 residues. Germline-derived CDR1 and CDR2 are SGDLS and YYNGEE. The germline V and J ends were trimmed by 0 bases and 0 bases, with 6 bases remaining between them. DNA for the CDR3: TGTGCCAGCAGCGTAGCAGGGGTGAACACTGAAGCTTTCTTT. It yields the protein CASSVAGVNTEAFF.

This clonotype has only a few counts. This chain connects TRBV5-6 to TRBJ1-1, with TRBD1 matching 7 bases. This CDR3 has 15 amino acids. Losses at the gene ends were 3 bases for V and 4 bases for J; bases not matched to a gene: 9. Looked up from germline, CDR1 is SGHDT and CDR2 is YYEEEE. In nucleotides, the CDR3 is TGTGCCAGCAGCTGGGATGACAGGGCCCCCACTGAAGCTTTCTTT. The encoded protein is CASSWDDRAPTEAFF.

This clonotype was observed many times. V is TRBV10-2 and J is TRBJ2-1; TRBD2 matches 11 bases. Germline loops: CDR1 WSHSY, CDR2 SAAADI. This CDR3 contains 16 residues. With V trimmed by 4 bases and J by 9 bases, 11 bases remained unmatched. CDR3 loop: CASSASTSGSYSEQFF. The DNA of the CDR3 is TGCGCCAGCAGTGCCTCTACTAGCGGGAGTTATAGTGAGCAGTTCTTC.